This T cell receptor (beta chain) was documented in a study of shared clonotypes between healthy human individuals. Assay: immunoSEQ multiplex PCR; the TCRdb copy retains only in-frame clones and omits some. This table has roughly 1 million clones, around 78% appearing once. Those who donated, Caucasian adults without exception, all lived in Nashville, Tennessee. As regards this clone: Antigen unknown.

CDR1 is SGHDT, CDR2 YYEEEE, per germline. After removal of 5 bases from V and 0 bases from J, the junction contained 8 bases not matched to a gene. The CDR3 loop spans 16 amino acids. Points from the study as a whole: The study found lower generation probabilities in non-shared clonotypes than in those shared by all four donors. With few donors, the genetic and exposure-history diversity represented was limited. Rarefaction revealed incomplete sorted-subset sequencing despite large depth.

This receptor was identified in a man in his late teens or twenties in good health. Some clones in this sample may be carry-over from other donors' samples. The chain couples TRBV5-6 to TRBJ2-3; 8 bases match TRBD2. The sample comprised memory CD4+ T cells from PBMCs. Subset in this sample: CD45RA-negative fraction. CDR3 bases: TGTGCCAGCAGAGTTTTTAGCGGGGCTAGCACAGATACGCAGTATTTT. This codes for CASRVFSGASTDTQYF.